The present T cell receptor beta chain was sequenced within a study of blood T cell repertoires in COVID-19. Between the trimmed V and J ends, which lost 2 bases and 1 base, there was a span of 12 bases. This CDR3 has 15 amino acids. Germline lookup yields CDR1 MGHRA and CDR2 YSYEKL. Using immunoSEQ multiplex PCR, the repertoire was profiled, and TCRdb retains in-frame clones only, with some absent. The data contain tens of thousands of clones, 80% of them singletons. The source material was peripheral blood. This clonotype was sampled from a human donor in a cohort sampled during active COVID-19. This chain links TRBV4-1 with TRBJ2-7; D possibly corresponds to TRBD1 (5 bases). The CDR3 DNA reads TGCGCCAGCAGCCAAAGGGGAACAGGTTCCTACGAGCAGTACTTC. This gives the protein CASSQRGTGSYEQYF.